This T cell receptor (beta chain) was profiled in a study of blood T cell repertoires in COVID-19. On the study more broadly: Some COVID-19 samples were acute and others convalescent; all came from the United States, Italy and Spain. PBMCs, B-cell-depleted T cells, or T cells were the source of the cDNA or gDNA that made up the material.

As originally analysed: Reference gene primer amplification gave estimated nucleated cell counts. The data were produced by immunoSEQ multiplex PCR, yet TCRdb's version contains in-frame clones alone and is incomplete. D and trimming were read from the DNA, whereas the V and J calls and clone size are those reported in that table. The sample has some 110,000 clones; 70% to 80% are singletons. Patients of the Seattle cohort, enrolled during active infection, were followed longitudinally. The CDR3 runs 14 residues. V lost 8 bases, J lost 1 base, and 14 bases lay in between. CDR1 SGHTA and CDR2 FQGNSA come from the germline V gene.

The chain has TRBV7-2 and TRBJ1-1; D uncertain. The sample comprised peripheral blood. The receptor was derived from a man of 80 years or more with COVID-19, enrolled during active disease. The CDR3 sequence is CASSPGMGNTEAFF. The DNA for the CDR3 is TGTGCCAGCTCCCCCGGGATGGGGAACACTGAAGCTTTCTTT. The variable domain in full, completed from reference TRBV7-2 and TRBJ1-1, reads GAGVSQSPSNKVTEKGKDVELRCDPISGHTALYWYRQSLGQGLEFLIYFQGNSAPDKSGLPSDRFSAERTGGSVSTLTIQRTQQEDSAVYLCASSPGMGNTEAFFGQGTRLTVV.